This TCR beta chain emerged from a study of blood T cell repertoires in COVID-19. Background on the study: T cells, B-cell-depleted T cells, or PBMCs supplied cDNA or gDNA.

Original methodology: Cell counts per sample came from amplifying reference gene primers. This table comes from immunoSEQ multiplex PCR, and its TCRdb copy is limited to in-frame clones, with some not included. V and J calls plus clone size are reproduced from that table; the DNA served to infer D and trimming. The sample has some 260,000 clones, more than 70% seen once. Germline V lookup: CDR1 MNHEY, CDR2 SVGAGI. The length of the CDR3 is 14 residues. V was clipped by 5 bases and J by 2 bases; unmatched bases: 6. The receptor was derived from a young woman with acute or convalescent COVID-19. The sequenced sample was peripheral blood. The V gene is TRBV6-5, the J gene TRBJ2-7; 7 bases align to TRBD2. The CDR3: CASSSGIQTYEQYF. The CDR3 region has the DNA TGTGCCAGCAGTAGCGGGATCCAGACCTACGAGCAGTACTTC.